The 21 T cell receptor beta chains presented below share a single source sample, sequenced in a study of shared clonotypes between healthy human individuals (dated by TCRdb to 2018 to 2021). The library was generated by the immunoSEQ multiplex PCR assay. Sourced from immuneACCESS, this table was stored by TCRdb with only in-frame sequences that have V and J called. A share of the clones is absent; for the studies checked, an unresolved V gene accounts for under half, and the remainder has no known explanation. This sample has roughly 2.5 million clones in its table, and 85% to 95% of those were observed once. The ten largest clonotypes hold around 0.15% of the sample. Source material: naive CD4+ T cells sorted from blood. The intended sense of this specimen's cell subset or site label: CD45RA+ positively selected. Source of these receptors: a man aged 18 to 35 in good health.

Remarks on this clone: Other DNA sequences in the same sample also yield this CDR3. This chain uses TRBV6-1 with TRBJ2-7, with D perhaps TRBD1 (5 bases). Germline V gene sequence: CDR1 MNHNS, CDR2 SASEGT. The V end was cut by 7 bases, the J end by 2 bases, with 9 bases between. The CDR3 covers 12 residues. The CDR3 sequence is CASIDRTYEQYF. Here the CDR3 DNA reads TGTGCCAGCATAGACAGAACCTACGAGCAGTACTTC.

As regards this clone: Distinct nucleotide sequences in the sample also encode this CDR3. The chain carries TRBV30 and TRBJ2-6; unclear D gene. V was clipped by 2 bases and J by 0 bases, with 5 bases between them. CDR1 and CDR2 from the germline V gene are GTSNPN and SVGIG (reference sequence). CDR3 length equals 14 residues. Written as DNA, the CDR3 is TGTGCCTGGAGTCCGGGCTCTGGGGCCAACGTCCTGACTTTC. This codes for CAWSPGSGANVLTF.

J is TRBJ2-5 and V is TRBV10-3, with D perhaps TRBD2 (5 bases). TRBJ2-7 matches the DNA end more closely, so the J call is doubtful. Germline CDR1 is ENHRY and CDR2 is SYGVKD. The CDR3 spans 11 residues. In DNA, the CDR3 is TGTGCCATCAGCGGGACCTACGAGCAGTACTTC. Translated, it gives CAISGTYEQYF.

The V gene is TRBV14, the J gene TRBJ2-1; 14 nucleotides line up with TRBD2. Germline CDR1 reads SGHDN; CDR2 reads FVKESK. J gave up 4 bases and V 3 bases, and 8 bases lay outside the gene matches. CDR3 length: 18 residues. For the CDR3, the DNA is TGTGCCAGCAGCCAGGGCCCCGGGACTAGCGGGAGTTACAATGAGCAGTTCTTC. Translated: CASSQGPGTSGSYNEQFF.

This chain connects TRBV29-1 to TRBJ2-7; 12 bases line up with TRBD2. Trimming at V came to 4 bases and at J to 3 bases, leaving 7 bases not matched to a gene. Germline CDR1 SQVTM, CDR2 ANQGSEA. This CDR3 has 15 amino acids. The CDR3 nucleotides read TGCAGCGTTGCGACGACTAGCGGGAGTTTCTACGAGCAGTACTTC. Translating it yields CSVATTSGSFYEQYF.

This clone was found a few times. The rearrangement joins TRBV7-6 to TRBJ1-5; D remains unclear. The CDR3 runs to 14 residues. The V gene's germline CDR1 is SGHVS and CDR2 FNYEAQ. V dropped 7 bases and J dropped 1 base, with 11 bases sitting between them. The CDR3 protein is CASILGRSNQPQHF. For the CDR3, the DNA is TGTGCCAGCATCCTCGGACGGAGCAATCAGCCCCAGCATTTT. Supplemented by reference TRBV7-6 and TRBJ1-5, the full variable domain reads GAGVSQSPRYKVTKRGQDVALRCDPISGHVSLYWYRQALGQGPEFLTYFNYEAQQDKSGLPNDRFSAERPEGSISTLTIQRTEQRDSAMYRCASILGRSNQPQHFGDGTRLSIL.

V gene TRBV7-3 combines with J gene TRBJ2-3, with 8 bases matching TRBD2. In germline, CDR1 is SGHTA, CDR2 FQGTGA. This CDR3 is 14 amino acids long. Trimming cost V 4 bases and J 4 bases; bases outside gene matches: 4. In nucleotides, the CDR3 is TGTGCCAGCAGCTCCGGACTAGCACCAGATACGCAGTATTTT. Translation: CASSSGLAPDTQYF.

This clone was recorded once. This chain connects TRBV28 to TRBJ1-1; 10 bases align to TRBD1. CDR3 length: 15 residues. The ends lost 8 bases at V and 5 bases at J; junction bases unmatched: 11. Germline V gene lookup returns CDR1 MDHEN and CDR2 SYDVKM. The CDR3 DNA reads TGTGCCAGCGGCCCCGGGACAGGGGCTAAGACTGAAGCTTTCTTT. This translates into CASGPGTGAKTEAFF. Supplemented by reference TRBV28 and TRBJ1-1, the full variable domain reads DVKVTQSSRYLVKRTGEKVFLECVQDMDHENMFWYRQDPGLGLRLIYFSYDVKMKEKGDIPEGYSVSREKKERFSLILESASTNQTSMYLCASGPGTGAKTEAFFGQGTRLTVV.

The chain joins TRBV11-2 to TRBJ2-7; the match to TRBD2 covers 8 bases. CDR1 is SGHAT, CDR2 FQNNGV, per germline. With V trimmed by 6 bases and J by 3 bases, 7 bases remained unmatched. CDR3 length equals 14 residues. CDR3 protein: CASSYSGMFYEQYF. CDR3 sequence (DNA): TGTGCCAGCAGTTATAGCGGGATGTTCTACGAGCAGTACTTC. The full variable domain, its missing parts supplied by reference TRBV11-2 and TRBJ2-7, is EAGVAQSPRYKIIEKRQSVAFWCNPISGHATLYWYQQILGQGPKLLIQFQNNGVVDDSQLPKDRFSAERLKGVDSTLKIQPAKLEDSAVYLCASSYSGMFYEQYFGPGTRLTVT.

CDR3 in DNA: TGTGCCAGCAGCTCCTTAGCGGGGAAGGCAGATACGCAGTATTTT. Its translation is CASSSLAGKADTQYF. This chain connects TRBV7-2 to TRBJ2-3; 8 positions match TRBD2. From germline, CDR1 is SGHTA and CDR2 FQGNSA. Trimming cost V 4 bases and J 4 bases; bases outside gene matches: 7. The CDR3 loop spans 15 amino acids.

V usage is TRBV5-1 and J usage is TRBJ2-7; D remains unclear. The CDR3 contains 16 residues. Trimming left V 0 bases short and J 0 bases short, with 13 bases between. The germline V gene encodes CDR1 SGHRS and CDR2 YFSETQ. The DNA for the CDR3 is TGCGCCAGCAGCTTGGTTGCTGGGTTACTCTCCTACGAGCAGTACTTC. Its translation: CASSLVAGLLSYEQYF.

The chain has TRBV4-3 and TRBJ2-1, with D possibly being TRBD1 (7 bases). The germline V gene encodes CDR1 LGHNA and CDR2 YSLEER. The CDR3 covers 16 residues. The germline V and J ends were trimmed by 0 bases and 4 bases, with 13 bases remaining between them. The CDR3 is CASSQEKGAGYNEQFF. The DNA for the CDR3 is TGCGCCAGCAGCCAAGAAAAGGGGGCGGGGTACAATGAGCAGTTCTTC.

The rearrangement joins TRBV28 to TRBJ2-7; TRBD2 might be the D (5 bases). Per the germline V gene, CDR1 is MDHEN and CDR2 is SYDVKM. Between the trimmed V and J ends, which lost 6 bases and 2 bases, there was a span of 20 bases. The CDR3 length is 16 residues. The CDR3 bases are TGTGCCAGCAGCAGCTTCGGGAACTCAGTAACCTACGAGCAGTACTTC. Translated, it gives CASSSFGNSVTYEQYF.

The J gene is TRBJ2-7, the V gene TRBV18, with D tentatively TRBD2 (5 bases). Germline V gives CDR1 KGHSH, CDR2 LQKENI. Trimming took off 3 bases at V and 3 bases at J, with 6 bases between the two ends. The CDR3 runs to 12 residues. The DNA of the CDR3 is TGTGCCAGCTCACCGGAGGTCTACGAGCAGTACTTC. This codes for CASSPEVYEQYF. The full variable domain, with the rest looked up from reference TRBV18 and TRBJ2-7, is NAGVMQNPRHLVRRRGQEARLRCSPMKGHSHVYWYRQLPEEGLKFMVYLQKENIIDESGMPKERFSAEFPKEGPSILRIQQVVRGDSAAYFCASSPEVYEQYFGPGTRLTVT.

This chain connects TRBV9 to TRBJ2-2; D unresolved. V lost 2 bases to trimming and J lost 6 bases, with 11 bases between them. The CDR3 is made up of 14 amino acids. CDR1 and CDR2 from the germline V gene are SGDLS and YYNGEE. DNA for the CDR3: TGTGCCAGCAGCGTTGGCCTTCCACCCGGGGAGCTGTTTTTT. The encoded protein is CASSVGLPPGELFF.

V is TRBV6-5 and J is TRBJ2-7, with D perhaps TRBD2 (5 bases). Deletions cut 5 bases from V and 4 bases from J, with 18 bases between. The CDR3 runs to 15 residues. Germline CDR1 is MNHEY and CDR2 is SVGAGI. This chain's CDR3 is CASSHQLLREYEQYF. The CDR3 nucleotides read TGTGCCAGCAGTCACCAGTTACTACGGGAATACGAGCAGTACTTC.

This clone has just one count. The chain joins TRBV27 to TRBJ1-5, with no clear D. V was trimmed by 5 bases and J by 0 bases, leaving 11 bases between them. The CDR3 consists of 15 residues. Germline V gene sequence: CDR1 MNHEY, CDR2 SMNVEV (reference sequence). The CDR3 region is CASSRTAYSNQPQHF. The CDR3 DNA sequence: TGTGCCAGCAGTCGGACGGCTTATAGCAATCAGCCCCAGCATTTT.

The CDR3 region is CASSQDPGTGSIQYF. CDR3 coding DNA: TGCGCCAGCAGCCAAGATCCCGGGACAGGGTCCATTCAGTACTTC. The chain couples TRBV4-3 to TRBJ2-4; 9 bases map to TRBD1. Germline values: CDR1 LGHNA, CDR2 YSLEER. The CDR3 spans 15 residues. J gave up 9 bases and V 0 bases, and 6 bases lay outside the gene matches.

This clone was recorded only once. The rearrangement links TRBV7-6 to TRBJ2-5; D is uncertain. Germline V CDR1 and CDR2: SGHVS, FNYEAQ. This CDR3 is built from 12 residues. Between the trimmed V and J ends, which lost 5 bases and 1 base, there was a span of 5 bases. Written as DNA, the CDR3 is TGTGCCAGCAGCGTAGGCCAAGAGACCCAGTACTTC. It translates to CASSVGQETQYF.

V usage is TRBV18 and J usage is TRBJ2-5, with D possibly being TRBD1 or TRBD2 (7 bases each). The ends were cut back, 6 bases at V and 5 bases at J, with 13 bases in the middle. The length of the CDR3 is 13 residues. Germline values: CDR1 KGHSH, CDR2 LQKENI. CDR3 in amino acids: CASSGLGGETQYF. CDR3 nucleotide sequence: TGTGCCAGCTCTGGACTAGGGGGCGAGACCCAGTACTTC. Full variable domain (outside the CDR3, taken from reference TRBV18 and TRBJ2-5): NAGVMQNPRHLVRRRGQEARLRCSPMKGHSHVYWYRQLPEEGLKFMVYLQKENIIDESGMPKERFSAEFPKEGPSILRIQQVVRGDSAAYFCASSGLGGETQYFGPGTRLLVL.

The chain is built from TRBV7-9 and TRBJ2-5; a weak D match, TRBD2 (6 bases). V gave up 3 bases and J gave up 2 bases, with 16 bases separating them. CDR1 and CDR2 (germline): SEHNR, FQNEAQ (reference sequence). CDR3 length equals 16 residues. The CDR3 DNA follows: TGTGCCAGCAGCTTCCACCCCCTCGCGGGACAAGAGACCCAGTACTTC. It specifies CASSFHPLAGQETQYF.